These 14 T cell receptor beta chains share one sample of origin, sequenced in a study of cytomegalovirus exposure and HLA in healthy donors. The PCR was carried out with 60 Vbeta primers and 13 Jbeta primers. The data were produced by immunoSEQ multiplex PCR, yet TCRdb's version contains in-frame clones alone and is incomplete. This table has about 130,000 clones, approximately 60% appearing once. Sequences were obtained from PBMCs. Receptors were obtained from a human donor in good health.

The chain employs TRBV5-1 and TRBJ1-6, with 10 bases that match TRBD1. This CDR3 has 15 residues. CDR1 is SGHRS and CDR2 is YFSETQ in the germline V gene. V was clipped by 0 bases and J by 10 bases; unmatched bases: 4. Here the CDR3 reads CASSLVGQGRSPLHF. For the CDR3, the DNA is TGCGCCAGCAGCTTGGTGGGACAGGGGCGATCACCCCTCCACTTT.

The chain employs TRBV6-6 and TRBJ2-7, with D hard to call. V dropped 6 bases and J dropped 8 bases, with 14 bases sitting between them. CDR3 length: 12 residues. Germline CDR1 and CDR2: MNHNY and SVGAGI (reference sequence). This chain's CDR3 is CASSPQATQQYF. The CDR3 nucleotides read TGTGCCAGCAGCCCACAAGCGACCCAGCAGTACTTC.

This clone was observed a handful of times. The CDR3 sequence is CASSVQDGGWELFF. CDR3 DNA sequence: TGTGCCAGCAGCGTACAGGACGGAGGTTGGGAGCTGTTTTTT. The rearrangement uses TRBV9 and TRBJ2-2; a possible D gene is TRBD2 (5 bases). The CDR3 totals 14 residues. The ends were cut back, 1 base at V and 9 bases at J, with 13 bases in the middle. Germline-derived CDR1 and CDR2 are SGDLS and YYNGEE.

This chain joins TRBV7-9 and TRBJ2-1, with 9 bases that match TRBD2. CDR1 is SEHNR and CDR2 is FQNEAQ in the germline V gene (reference sequence). This CDR3 comprises 14 residues. V gave up 4 bases and J gave up 5 bases; unmatched junction bases: 3. DNA of the CDR3: TGTGCCAGCAGCTGGACTAGCGCCGACAATGAGCAGTTCTTC. Residues: CASSWTSADNEQFF.

V gene TRBV27 combines with J gene TRBJ1-1; 7 nucleotides agree with TRBD1. Germline lookup yields CDR1 MNHEY and CDR2 SMNVEV (reference sequence). The CDR3 extends over 15 amino acids. J was trimmed by 0 bases and V by 2 bases; bases with no gene match: 3. The CDR3 bases are TGTGCCAGCAGTTTAGGCGGGACAGTGAACACTGAAGCTTTCTTT. This gives the protein CASSLGGTVNTEAFF.

This clone was detected only a few times. The V gene is TRBV28, the J gene TRBJ2-7, with 9 bases that match TRBD1. The ends lost 4 bases at V and 4 bases at J; junction bases unmatched: 11. The CDR3 sequence is 16 residues long. The germline CDR1 and CDR2 sequences are MDHEN and SYDVKM. The CDR3 here is CASSSALGTGRYEQYF. CDR3 bases: TGTGCCAGCAGTTCGGCCCTCGGGACAGGGCGGTACGAGCAGTACTTC. The full variable domain, completed using reference TRBV28 and TRBJ2-7, is DVKVTQSSRYLVKRTGEKVFLECVQDMDHENMFWYRQDPGLGLRLIYFSYDVKMKEKGDIPEGYSVSREKKERFSLILESASTNQTSMYLCASSSALGTGRYEQYFGPGTRLTVT.

The rearrangement uses TRBV18 and TRBJ2-7; D is perhaps TRBD1 (5 bases). Germline CDR1 and CDR2: KGHSH and LQKENI. The CDR3 has 14 residues. The V gene lost 3 bases and the J gene lost 6 bases, with 15 bases spanning the gap. The CDR3 region has the DNA TGTGCCAGCTCACCTCTGGCAGGGAAGGGCGAGCAGTACTTC. It translates to CASSPLAGKGEQYF.

This clone appeared a few times. The chain has TRBV7-6 and TRBJ2-3; 10 bases agree with TRBD2. Germline loops: CDR1 SGHVS, CDR2 FNYEAQ. V was clipped by 5 bases and J by 4 bases; unmatched bases: 9. The CDR3 covers 16 residues. The CDR3 DNA reads as TGTGCCAGCAGCCCCACCGTAGCGGGAGGTTCAGATACGCAGTATTTT. Protein sequence: CASSPTVAGGSDTQYF. Variable domain in full (rest from reference TRBV7-6 and TRBJ2-3): GAGVSQSPRYKVTKRGQDVALRCDPISGHVSLYWYRQALGQGPEFLTYFNYEAQQDKSGLPNDRFSAERPEGSISTLTIQRTEQRDSAMYRCASSPTVAGGSDTQYFGPGTRLTVL.

The chain is built from TRBV5-1 and TRBJ2-1, with D possibly being TRBD1 (6 bases). The germline gives CDR1 SGHRS, CDR2 YFSETQ. This CDR3 region has 13 residues. The germline V and J ends were trimmed by 4 bases and 7 bases, with 12 bases remaining between them. The CDR3, as DNA: TGCGCCAGCAGCCCCAGGGGCGGGAATGAGCAGTTCTTC. It codes for CASSPRGGNEQFF. Full variable domain (missing parts from reference TRBV5-1 and TRBJ2-1): KAGVTQTPRYLIKTRGQQVTLSCSPISGHRSVSWYQQTPGQGLQFLFEYFSETQRNKGNFPGRFSGRQFSNSRSEMNVSTLELGDSALYLCASSPRGGNEQFFGPGTRLTVL.

The rearrangement links TRBV7-8 to TRBJ1-5; 10 bases line up with TRBD1. Unmatched junction bases numbered 14, after V lost 5 bases and J lost 1 base. The CDR3 extends over 19 amino acids. Germline CDR1 is SGHVS and CDR2 is FQNEAQ. CDR3 nucleotides: TGTGCCAGCAGCCCGAGGGACAGGGGCCGCCAACTGAGCAATCAGCCCCAGCATTTT. Translation gives CASSPRDRGRQLSNQPQHF.

This chain links TRBV5-4 with TRBJ2-5; 8 nucleotides match TRBD1. The J call is uncertain, as TRBJ2-7 better fits the DNA end. The CDR3 runs to 16 residues. Germline CDR1 and CDR2: SGHNT and YYREEE (reference sequence). CDR3 DNA: TGTGCCAGCAGGCCTCAGGGGGCGGGTGGGTACTACGAGCAGTACTTC. Protein product: CASRPQGAGGYYEQYF.

This clone was detected once. The chain employs TRBV11-2 and TRBJ2-7, with TRBD2 matching over 7 bases. Germline-derived CDR1 and CDR2 are SGHAT and FQNNGV. This CDR3 comprises 14 residues. The J segment lost 4 bases and the V segment lost 3 bases, leaving 6 bases of the junction unmatched. In DNA, the CDR3 is TGTGCCAGCAGCTTGGGGCAGGGAGGGTACGAGCAGTACTTC. Its translation: CASSLGQGGYEQYF.

This clone was detected only a few times. The rearrangement uses TRBV19 and TRBJ2-7; the match to TRBD1 covers 7 bases. The V segment lost 10 bases and the J segment 4 bases; nucleotides outside the gene matches: 10. Germline V CDR1 and CDR2: LNHDA, SQIVND (reference sequence). The CDR3 has 13 amino acids. DNA for the CDR3: TGTGCCACCTCGGCCCCACAGGGGTACGAGCAGTACTTC. This translates into CATSAPQGYEQYF. The whole variable domain, remainder taken from reference TRBV19 and TRBJ2-7, is DGGITQSPKYLFRKEGQNVTLSCEQNLNHDAMYWYRQDPGQGLRLIYYSQIVNDFQKGDIAEGYSVSREKKESFPLTVTSAQKNPTAFYLCATSAPQGYEQYFGPGTRLTVT.

This chain joins TRBV2 and TRBJ2-7; D not resolved. Looked up from germline, CDR1 is SNHLY and CDR2 is FYNNEI. This CDR3 comprises 14 residues. The V gene lost 6 bases and the J gene lost 2 bases, with 14 bases spanning the gap. The CDR3 loop reads CASRPEALAYEQYF. CDR3 sequence (DNA): TGTGCCAGCAGACCAGAGGCTTTAGCCTACGAGCAGTACTTC.